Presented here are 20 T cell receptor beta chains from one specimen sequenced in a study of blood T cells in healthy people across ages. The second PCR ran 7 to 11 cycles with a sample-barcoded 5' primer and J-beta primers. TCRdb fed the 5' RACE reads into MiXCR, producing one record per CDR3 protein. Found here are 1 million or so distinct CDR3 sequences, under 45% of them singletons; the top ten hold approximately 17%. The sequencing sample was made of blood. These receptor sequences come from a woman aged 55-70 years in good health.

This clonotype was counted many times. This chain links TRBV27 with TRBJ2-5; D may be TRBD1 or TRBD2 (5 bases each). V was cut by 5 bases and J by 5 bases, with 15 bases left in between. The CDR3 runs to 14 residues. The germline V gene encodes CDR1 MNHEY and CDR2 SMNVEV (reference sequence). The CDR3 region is CASSPLGVGETQYF. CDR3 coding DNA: TGTGCCAGCAGTCCCCTGGGGGTCGGGGAGACCCAGTACTTC.

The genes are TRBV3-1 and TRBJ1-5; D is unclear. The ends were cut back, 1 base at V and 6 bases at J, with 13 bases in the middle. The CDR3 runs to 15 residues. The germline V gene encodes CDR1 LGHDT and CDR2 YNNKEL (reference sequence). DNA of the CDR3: TGTGCCAGCAGCCAAGGGGTAGGGCCCACTCAGCCCCAGCATTTT. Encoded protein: CASSQGVGPTQPQHF.

The CDR3: CASSLTSGVETQYF. For the CDR3, the DNA is TGTGCCAGCAGCCTAACCTCAGGGGTCGAGACCCAGTACTTC. V is TRBV7-9 and J is TRBJ2-5, with D possibly TRBD1 on 6 matching bases. Trimming shortened V by 5 bases and J by 5 bases, and 15 bases separated the two germline ends. The germline V gene has CDR1 SEHNR and CDR2 FQNEAQ (reference sequence). This CDR3 contains 14 residues.

This CDR3 reads CASSLSSSYNEQYF. CDR3 nucleotides: TGCGCCAGCAGCTTGAGCAGCTCCTACAATGAGCAGTACTTC. The chain employs TRBV5-1 and TRBJ2-1; D gene ambiguous. Matching the DNA end better, TRBJ2-7 makes the J call doubtful. From germline, CDR1 is SGHRS and CDR2 YFSETQ. This CDR3 is built from 14 residues.

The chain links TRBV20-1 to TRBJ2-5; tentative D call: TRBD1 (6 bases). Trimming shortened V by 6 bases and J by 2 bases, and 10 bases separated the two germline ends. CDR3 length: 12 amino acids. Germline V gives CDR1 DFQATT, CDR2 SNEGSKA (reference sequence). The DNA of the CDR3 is TGCAGTGCGGGTAGGGGGCAAGAGACCCAGTACTTC. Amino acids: CSAGRGQETQYF.

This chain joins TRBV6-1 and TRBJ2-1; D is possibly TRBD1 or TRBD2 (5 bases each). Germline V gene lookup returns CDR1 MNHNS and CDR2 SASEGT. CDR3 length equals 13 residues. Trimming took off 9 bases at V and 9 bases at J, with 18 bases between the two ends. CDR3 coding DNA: TGTGCCAGTACCGGGACCGGTCGGGGTGAGCAGTTCTTC. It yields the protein CASTGTGRGEQFF.

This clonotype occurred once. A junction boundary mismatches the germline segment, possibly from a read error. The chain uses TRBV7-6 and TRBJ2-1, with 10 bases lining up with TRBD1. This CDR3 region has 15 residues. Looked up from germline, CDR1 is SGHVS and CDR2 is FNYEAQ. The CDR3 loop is CASSEPGQGYNGQFF. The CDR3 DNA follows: TGTGCCAGCAGCGAACCGGGACAGGGGTACAATGGGCAGTTCTTC.

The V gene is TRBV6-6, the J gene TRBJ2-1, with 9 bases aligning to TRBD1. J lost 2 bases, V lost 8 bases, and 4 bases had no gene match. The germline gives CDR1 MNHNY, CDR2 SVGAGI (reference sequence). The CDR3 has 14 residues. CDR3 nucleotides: TGTGCCAGCGTAACAGGGGGCGCCTACAATGAGCAGTTCTTC. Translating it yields CASVTGGAYNEQFF.

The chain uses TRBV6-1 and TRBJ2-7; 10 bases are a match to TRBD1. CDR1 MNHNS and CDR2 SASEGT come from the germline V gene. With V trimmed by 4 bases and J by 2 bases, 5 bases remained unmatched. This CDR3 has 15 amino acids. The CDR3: CASSVSGTGAYEQYF. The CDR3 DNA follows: TGTGCCAGCAGTGTTTCCGGGACAGGGGCCTACGAGCAGTACTTC.

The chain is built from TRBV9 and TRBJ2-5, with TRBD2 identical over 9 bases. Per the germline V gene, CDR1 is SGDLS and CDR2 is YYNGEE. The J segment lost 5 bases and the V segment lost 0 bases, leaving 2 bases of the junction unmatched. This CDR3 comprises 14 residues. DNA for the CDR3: TGTGCCAGCAGCGTAGTAGCGGGAGTTGAGACCCAGTACTTC. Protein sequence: CASSVVAGVETQYF. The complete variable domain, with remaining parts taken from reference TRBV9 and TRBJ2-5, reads DSGVTQTPKHLITATGQRVTLRCSPRSGDLSVYWYQQSLDQGLQFLIQYYNGEERAKGNILERFSAQQFPDLHSELNLSSLELGDSALYFCASSVVAGVETQYFGPGTRLLVL.

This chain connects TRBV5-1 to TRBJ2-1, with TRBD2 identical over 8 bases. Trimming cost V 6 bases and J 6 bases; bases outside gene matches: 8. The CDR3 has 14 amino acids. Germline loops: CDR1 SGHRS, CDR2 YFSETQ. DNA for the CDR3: TGCGCCAGCATCCCGGGACTAGAGTCCAATGAGCAGTTCTTC. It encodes CASIPGLESNEQFF.

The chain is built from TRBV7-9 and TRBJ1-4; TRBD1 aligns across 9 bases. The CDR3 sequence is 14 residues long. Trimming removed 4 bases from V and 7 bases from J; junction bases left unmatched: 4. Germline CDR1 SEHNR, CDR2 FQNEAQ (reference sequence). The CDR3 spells CASSSQGAFEKLFF. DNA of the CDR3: TGTGCCAGCAGCTCACAGGGGGCATTTGAAAAACTGTTTTTT.

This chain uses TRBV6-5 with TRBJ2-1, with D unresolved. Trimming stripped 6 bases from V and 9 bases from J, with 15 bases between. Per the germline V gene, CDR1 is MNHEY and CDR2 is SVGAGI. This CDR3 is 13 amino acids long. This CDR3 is CASSRGPTAEQFF. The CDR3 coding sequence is TGTGCCAGCAGCCGCGGCCCTACGGCTGAGCAGTTCTTC.

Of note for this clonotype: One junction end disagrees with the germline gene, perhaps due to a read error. The CDR3 nucleotides read TGCAGTGCTAGAGATCCACAGGGGTTAACTATTGAAAAACTGTTTTTT. Translated: CSARDPQGLTIEKLFF. The rearrangement joins TRBV20-1 to TRBJ1-4, with 7 bases aligning to TRBD1. The germline CDR1 and CDR2 sequences are DFQATT and SNEGSKA (reference sequence). The length of the CDR3 is 16 residues.

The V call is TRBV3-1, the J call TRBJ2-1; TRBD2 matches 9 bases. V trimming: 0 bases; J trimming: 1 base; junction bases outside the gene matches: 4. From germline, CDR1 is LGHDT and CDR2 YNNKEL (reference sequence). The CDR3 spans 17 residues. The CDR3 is CASSQDVAGESYNEQFF. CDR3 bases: TGTGCCAGCAGCCAAGACGTAGCGGGGGAATCCTACAATGAGCAGTTCTTC.

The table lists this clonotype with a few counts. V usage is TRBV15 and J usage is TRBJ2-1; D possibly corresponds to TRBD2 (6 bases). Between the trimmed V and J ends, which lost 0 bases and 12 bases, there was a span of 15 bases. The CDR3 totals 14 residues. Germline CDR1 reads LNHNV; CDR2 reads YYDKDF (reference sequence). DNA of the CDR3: TGTGCCACCAGCAGAGAGATTACGACGGGGGTGCAGTTCTTC. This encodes CATSREITTGVQFF. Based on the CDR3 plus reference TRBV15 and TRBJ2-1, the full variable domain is DAMVIQNPRYQVTQFGKPVTLSCSQTLNHNVMYWYQQKSSQAPKLLFHYYDKDFNNEADTPDNFQSRRPNTSFCFLDIRSPGLGDTAMYLCATSREITTGVQFFGPGTRLTVL.

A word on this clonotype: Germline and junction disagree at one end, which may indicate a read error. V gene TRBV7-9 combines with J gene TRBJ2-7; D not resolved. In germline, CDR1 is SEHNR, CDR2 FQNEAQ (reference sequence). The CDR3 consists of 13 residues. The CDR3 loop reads CAGSLVSHYEQYF. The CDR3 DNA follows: TGTGCCGGCAGCTTAGTCTCCCACTACGAGCAGTACTTC. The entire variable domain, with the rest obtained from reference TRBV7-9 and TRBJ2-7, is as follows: DTGVSQNPRHKITKRGQNVTFRCDPISEHNRLYWYRQTLGQGPEFLTYFQNEAQLEKSRLLSDRFSAERPKGSFSTLEIQRTEQGDSAMYLCAGSLVSHYEQYFGPGTRLTVT.

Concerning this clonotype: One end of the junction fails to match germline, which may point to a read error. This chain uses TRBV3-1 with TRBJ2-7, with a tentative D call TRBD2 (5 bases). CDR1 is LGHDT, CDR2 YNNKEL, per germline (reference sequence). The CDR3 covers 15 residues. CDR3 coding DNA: TGTGCCAGCAGCCAAGGGGTGGTTAGCGTCTACGGGCAGTACTTC. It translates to CASSQGVVSVYGQYF.

CDR3 in DNA: TGTGCCAGCAGGGAACTAGCGGGACCCTACAATGAGCAGTTCTTC. This codes for CASRELAGPYNEQFF. The V gene is TRBV2, the J gene TRBJ2-1; 10 bases are a match to TRBD2. This CDR3 is built from 15 residues. Germline trimming cut 6 bases from V and 2 bases from J; bases unmatched to any gene: 4. Germline CDR1 and CDR2: SNHLY and FYNNEI.

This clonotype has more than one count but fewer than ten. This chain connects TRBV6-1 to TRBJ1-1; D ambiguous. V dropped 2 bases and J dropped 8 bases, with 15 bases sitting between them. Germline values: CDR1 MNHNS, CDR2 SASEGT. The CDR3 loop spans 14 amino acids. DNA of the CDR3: TGTGCCAGCAGTGAAAACATGGGTGGGATGGAAGCTTTCTTT. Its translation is CASSENMGGMEAFF.